The next 25 T cell receptor beta chains were all read from a single sample in a study of shared clonotypes between healthy human individuals. The naive CD8 population came from CD45RO-negative cells selected for CCR7, without terminally differentiated effector memory CD45RA+ cells. Here immunoSEQ multiplex PCR was the method, and the copy in TCRdb shows in-frame clones only, minus some. The table includes about 800,000 clones, about 97% detected once. Source material: naive CD8+ T cells sorted from blood. These receptors all stem from a man between 25 and 39 years old in good health.

The rearrangement links TRBV19 to TRBJ2-1; no firm D call. V was trimmed by 3 bases and J by 9 bases, leaving 24 bases between them. Germline assignment: CDR1 LNHDA and CDR2 SQIVND (reference sequence). The CDR3 contains 17 residues. The CDR3 sequence: CASSITQTGPFSSEQFF. The CDR3 DNA follows: TGTGCCAGTAGTATCACCCAGACTGGCCCTTTCAGCAGTGAGCAGTTCTTC.

The chain links TRBV28 to TRBJ2-7; D remains ambiguous. The CDR3 contains 15 residues. Germline CDR1 is MDHEN and CDR2 is SYDVKM. V gave up 2 bases and J gave up 0 bases, with 11 bases separating them. CDR3 amino acids: CASSLGRWVSYEQYF. The CDR3 coding sequence is TGTGCCAGCAGTTTAGGACGGTGGGTCTCCTACGAGCAGTACTTC.

CDR3 amino acids: CASAPPGDRLGGTQYF. CDR3 in DNA: TGTGCCAGCGCCCCCCCGGGAGACAGGTTGGGGGGGACCCAGTACTTC. This chain connects TRBV13 to TRBJ2-5, with D perhaps being TRBD1 or TRBD2 (6 bases each). V lost 8 bases, J lost 7 bases, and 26 bases lay in between. Germline V gene data show CDR1 as PRHDT and CDR2 as FYEKMQ (reference sequence). The CDR3 covers 16 residues.

The chain carries TRBV28 and TRBJ2-1, with D possibly being TRBD1 or TRBD2 (5 bases each). This CDR3 has 13 amino acids. The V gene's germline CDR1 is MDHEN and CDR2 SYDVKM. V was trimmed by 7 bases and J by 9 bases, leaving 16 bases between them. The CDR3: CASTGVWGSEQFF. The CDR3 nucleotides are TGTGCCAGCACCGGAGTATGGGGGTCTGAGCAGTTCTTC.

The chain is built from TRBV21-1 and TRBJ2-1. TRBV21-1 is termed a pseudogene. The CDR3 sequence is 16 residues long. CDR3 nucleotide sequence: TGTGCCAGCAGCCTCCCCCAGTGTAAGGGATACAATGAGCAGTTCTTC. The encoded protein is CASSLPQCKGYNEQFF.

The CDR3, as DNA: TGCGCCAGCAGCCAGGAACATAGCGGGAGCTACGAGCAGTACTTC. The encoded protein is CASSQEHSGSYEQYF. The chain is built from TRBV4-3 and TRBJ2-7; TRBD2 matches 9 bases. The ends lost 3 bases at V and 3 bases at J; junction bases unmatched: 6. This CDR3 contains 15 residues. Germline V CDR1 and CDR2: LGHNA, YSLEER.

This rearrangement joins TRBV28 to TRBJ2-2; D is undetermined. Germline V gene lookup returns CDR1 MDHEN and CDR2 SYDVKM. The CDR3 totals 14 residues. V was pared by 6 bases and J by 3 bases, with 11 bases between. CDR3 amino acids: CASSPGSDTGELFF. The CDR3 nucleotides read TGTGCCAGCAGCCCGGGCTCGGACACCGGGGAGCTGTTTTTT.

On this clone itself: Distinct nucleotide sequences in the sample also encode this CDR3. The rearrangement links TRBV2 to TRBJ1-1; no clear D gene. With 8 bases removed from V and 6 bases from J, the gap between germline ends came to 7 bases. The germline V gene has CDR1 SNHLY and CDR2 FYNNEI. The CDR3 consists of 10 residues. DNA for the CDR3: TGTGCCAGCGGAGGAGCTGAAGCTTTCTTT. This encodes CASGGAEAFF.

V usage is TRBV6-1 and J usage is TRBJ2-7; D is perhaps TRBD2 (6 bases). The V gene's germline CDR1 is MNHNS and CDR2 SASEGT. CDR3 length: 13 residues. V lost 3 bases and J lost 3, with 9 bases in between. This CDR3 is CASSDAGYYEQYF. The CDR3 coding sequence is TGTGCCAGCAGTGACGCGGGATACTACGAGCAGTACTTC.

Notes on this clone: Different DNA sequences within this sample yield the same CDR3. The chain carries TRBV11-2 and TRBJ2-1, with D hard to call. The V end was cut by 1 base, the J end by 4 bases, with 5 bases between. The CDR3 spans 13 residues. The germline V gene encodes CDR1 SGHAT and CDR2 FQNNGV. The CDR3 DNA follows: TGTGCCAGCAGCTTAGTTTCGTACAATGAGCAGTTCTTC. Protein product: CASSLVSYNEQFF.

This chain's CDR3 is CSVEKDSADYEQYF. Here the CDR3 DNA reads TGCAGCGTTGAAAAGGACAGCGCGGACTACGAGCAGTACTTC. This chain connects TRBV29-1 to TRBJ2-7, with D possibly being TRBD1 (6 bases). Trimming took off 2 bases at V and 3 bases at J, with 14 bases between the two ends. This CDR3 has 14 amino acids. Germline V gene data show CDR1 as SQVTM and CDR2 as ANQGSEA.

The J gene is TRBJ2-7, the V gene TRBV6-5, with 9 bases lining up with TRBD2. Per germline, CDR1 MNHEY and CDR2 SVGAGI. Trimming at V came to 0 bases and at J to 1 base, leaving 4 bases not matched to a gene. There are 16 residues in the CDR3. The DNA for the CDR3 is TGTGCCAGCAGTTACTCACTAGCGGGCCCTTCCTACGAGCAGTACTTC. This gives the protein CASSYSLAGPSYEQYF.

V usage is TRBV7-9 and J usage is TRBJ1-2; D not resolved. The CDR3 runs 12 residues. Per germline, CDR1 SEHNR and CDR2 FQNEAQ (reference sequence). Trimming shortened V by 3 bases and J by 6 bases, and 8 bases separated the two germline ends. The CDR3 DNA reads TGTGCCAGCAGCTTTCTTCCGGATGGCTACACCTTC. Amino acid sequence: CASSFLPDGYTF.

V gene TRBV9 combines with J gene TRBJ2-1, with D hard to call. The length of the CDR3 is 16 residues. The V end was cut by 3 bases, the J end by 5 bases, with 18 bases between. CDR1 is SGDLS and CDR2 is YYNGEE in the germline V gene. CDR3 protein: CASSGTAWAANNEQFF. CDR3 nucleotides: TGTGCCAGCAGCGGGACCGCGTGGGCTGCTAACAATGAGCAGTTCTTC.

V usage is TRBV9 and J usage is TRBJ2-7; D not certain. This CDR3 comprises 13 residues. Deletions cut 0 bases from V and 6 bases from J, with 10 bases between. Looked up from germline, CDR1 is SGDLS and CDR2 is YYNGEE. CDR3 DNA: TGTGCCAGCAGCGTAGAAAGCTATACCGAGCAGTACTTC. Translating gives CASSVESYTEQYF.

The V and J genes are TRBV5-1 and TRBJ2-1; maybe TRBD1 (6 bases). This CDR3 has 15 amino acids. Germline V gene data show CDR1 as SGHRS and CDR2 as YFSETQ. The V gene lost 0 bases and the J gene lost 4 bases, with 11 bases spanning the gap. The CDR3 here is CASSLGQGFYNEQFF. The CDR3 nucleotides are TGCGCCAGCAGCTTGGGGCAGGGGTTTTACAATGAGCAGTTCTTC. The entire variable domain, with the rest obtained from reference TRBV5-1 and TRBJ2-1, is as follows: KAGVTQTPRYLIKTRGQQVTLSCSPISGHRSVSWYQQTPGQGLQFLFEYFSETQRNKGNFPGRFSGRQFSNSRSEMNVSTLELGDSALYLCASSLGQGFYNEQFFGPGTRLTVL.

CDR3 sequence reads: CATSRDEFVQDNNQPQHF. The CDR3 coding sequence is TGTGCCACCAGCAGAGATGAGTTCGTCCAGGACAACAATCAGCCCCAGCATTTT. The chain recombines TRBV15 with TRBJ1-5; maybe TRBD1 (5 bases). This CDR3 has 18 amino acids. The ends were cut back, 0 bases at V and 3 bases at J, with 18 bases in the middle. The germline gives CDR1 LNHNV, CDR2 YYDKDF (reference sequence). The full variable domain, its missing parts supplied by reference TRBV15 and TRBJ1-5, is DAMVIQNPRYQVTQFGKPVTLSCSQTLNHNVMYWYQQKSSQAPKLLFHYYDKDFNNEADTPDNFQSRRPNTSFCFLDIRSPGLGDTAMYLCATSRDEFVQDNNQPQHFGDGTRLSIL.

The J gene is TRBJ2-1, the V gene TRBV5-1; perhaps TRBD1 as D (5 bases). The CDR3 is 16 amino acids. With 0 bases removed from V and 3 bases from J, the gap between germline ends came to 13 bases. Germline CDR1 and CDR2: SGHRS and YFSETQ. This CDR3 reads CASSLGYAGIYNEQFF. DNA of the CDR3: TGCGCCAGCAGCTTGGGGTACGCAGGGATCTACAATGAGCAGTTCTTC.

J is TRBJ2-7 and V is TRBV28; maybe TRBD2 (6 bases). This CDR3 has 16 amino acids. The germline gives CDR1 MDHEN, CDR2 SYDVKM. With 3 bases removed from V and 1 base from J, the gap between germline ends came to 16 bases. The CDR3 DNA reads as TGTGCCAGCAGTTTCGCCGGGAGCGGGTTTTCCTACGAGCAGTACTTC. Translated: CASSFAGSGFSYEQYF.

V gene TRBV16 combines with J gene TRBJ1-5; unclear D gene. Germline loops: CDR1 KGHSY, CDR2 FQNENV. V lost 3 bases to trimming and J lost 7 bases, with 16 bases between them. The CDR3 is 15 residues long. The CDR3 region is CASSHKQSPQQPQHF. Here the CDR3 DNA reads TGTGCCAGCAGCCACAAACAGTCTCCCCAACAGCCCCAGCATTTT.

The chain carries TRBV29-1 and TRBJ2-4; D not certain. CDR3 length: 13 residues. The V end lost 2 bases, the J end lost 5 bases, and 10 bases lay between the germline ends. Germline-derived CDR1 and CDR2 are SQVTM and ANQGSEA. Written as DNA, the CDR3 is TGCAGCGTTGAACTGGCAATTGAAAACATTCAGTACTTC. Translating it yields CSVELAIENIQYF.

The chain has TRBV11-2 and TRBJ1-1; D possibly corresponds to TRBD1 (6 bases). This CDR3 has 14 residues. Germline V lookup: CDR1 SGHAT, CDR2 FQNNGV. V gave up 6 bases and J gave up 5 bases, with 16 bases separating them. CDR3 loop: CASSDRSGLTEAFF. In DNA, the CDR3 is TGTGCCAGCAGTGACAGGTCGGGCTTAACTGAAGCTTTCTTT.

This chain links TRBV13 with TRBJ2-7; perhaps TRBD2 as D (6 bases). CDR1 is PRHDT, CDR2 FYEKMQ, per germline (reference sequence). Trimming shortened V by 1 base and J by 3 bases, and 10 bases separated the two germline ends. The CDR3 loop spans 14 amino acids. In nucleotides, the CDR3 is TGTGCCAGCAGCTTAGACGGGAGTAGCTACGAGCAGTACTTC. Amino acids: CASSLDGSSYEQYF.

This chain links TRBV6-5 with TRBJ1-4; D is ambiguous. Deletions cut 0 bases from V and 6 bases from J, with 5 bases between. This CDR3 has 13 amino acids. The germline V gene has CDR1 MNHEY and CDR2 SVGAGI. The CDR3 is CASSYSMYEKLFF. The CDR3 DNA reads as TGTGCCAGCAGTTACTCGATGTATGAAAAACTGTTTTTT.

The V call is TRBV28, the J call TRBJ2-1; D ambiguous. This CDR3 is 16 amino acids long. The V end lost 6 bases, the J end lost 4 bases, and 19 bases lay between the germline ends. Germline V gene sequence: CDR1 MDHEN, CDR2 SYDVKM. Here the CDR3 reads CASSTYVTLLYNEQFF. The CDR3 DNA reads as TGTGCCAGCAGCACTTATGTGACCCTCTTATACAATGAGCAGTTCTTC.